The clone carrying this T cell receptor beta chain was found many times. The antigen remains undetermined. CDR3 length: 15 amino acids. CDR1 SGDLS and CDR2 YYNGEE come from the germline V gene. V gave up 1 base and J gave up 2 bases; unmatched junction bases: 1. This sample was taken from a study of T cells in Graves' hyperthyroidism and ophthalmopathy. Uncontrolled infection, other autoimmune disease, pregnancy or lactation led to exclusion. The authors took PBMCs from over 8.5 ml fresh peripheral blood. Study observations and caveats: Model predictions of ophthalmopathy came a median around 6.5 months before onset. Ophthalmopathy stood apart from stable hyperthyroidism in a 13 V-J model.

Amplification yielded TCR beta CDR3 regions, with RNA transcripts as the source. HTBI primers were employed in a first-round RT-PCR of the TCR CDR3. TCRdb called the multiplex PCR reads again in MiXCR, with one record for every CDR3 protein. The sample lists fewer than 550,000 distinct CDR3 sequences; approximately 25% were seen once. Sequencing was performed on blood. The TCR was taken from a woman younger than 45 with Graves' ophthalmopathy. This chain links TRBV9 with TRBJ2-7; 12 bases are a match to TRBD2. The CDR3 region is CASSVLAGGTYEQYF. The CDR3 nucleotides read TGTGCCAGCAGCGTACTAGCGGGGGGGACCTACGAGCAGTACTTC.